The 3 T cell receptor beta chains below all came from one sample that was sequenced in a study of control samples from healthy donors and cancer patients. TCRdb's copy holds only in-frame clones and misses some; the assay was immunoSEQ multiplex PCR. Among some 140,000 clones listed, roughly 92% were seen once. Sequencing used blood. Source of these receptors: a man in his thirties or forties in good health.

The chain joins TRBV2 to TRBJ2-5; tentatively, D is TRBD1 or TRBD2 (7 bases each). Looked up from germline, CDR1 is SNHLY and CDR2 is FYNNEI. Trimming stripped 5 bases from V and 5 bases from J, with 21 bases between. The CDR3 is 16 amino acids. CDR3 coding DNA: TGTGCCAGCAGTTCAGGAGGACTAGGGGGCGGGGAGACCCAGTACTTC. Residues: CASSSGGLGGGETQYF.

The V and J genes are TRBV19 and TRBJ1-2; no reliable D call. Germline loops: CDR1 LNHDA, CDR2 SQIVND (reference sequence). V dropped 3 bases and J dropped 2 bases, with 13 bases sitting between them. The CDR3 covers 15 residues. CDR3: CASSMSWDGNYGYTF. The CDR3 DNA reads as TGTGCCAGTAGTATGTCGTGGGATGGCAACTATGGCTACACCTTC.

This chain joins TRBV3-1 (or the pseudogene TRBV3-2) and TRBJ2-5, with D uncertain. The CDR3 runs 13 residues. Looked up from germline, CDR1 is LGHDT and CDR2 is YNNKEL (reference sequence). The V end lost 4 bases, the J end lost 1 base, and 7 bases lay between the germline ends. CDR3 in DNA: TGTGCCAGCAGCCCTCGGACCCAAGAGACCCAGTACTTC. Translating it yields CASSPRTQETQYF.